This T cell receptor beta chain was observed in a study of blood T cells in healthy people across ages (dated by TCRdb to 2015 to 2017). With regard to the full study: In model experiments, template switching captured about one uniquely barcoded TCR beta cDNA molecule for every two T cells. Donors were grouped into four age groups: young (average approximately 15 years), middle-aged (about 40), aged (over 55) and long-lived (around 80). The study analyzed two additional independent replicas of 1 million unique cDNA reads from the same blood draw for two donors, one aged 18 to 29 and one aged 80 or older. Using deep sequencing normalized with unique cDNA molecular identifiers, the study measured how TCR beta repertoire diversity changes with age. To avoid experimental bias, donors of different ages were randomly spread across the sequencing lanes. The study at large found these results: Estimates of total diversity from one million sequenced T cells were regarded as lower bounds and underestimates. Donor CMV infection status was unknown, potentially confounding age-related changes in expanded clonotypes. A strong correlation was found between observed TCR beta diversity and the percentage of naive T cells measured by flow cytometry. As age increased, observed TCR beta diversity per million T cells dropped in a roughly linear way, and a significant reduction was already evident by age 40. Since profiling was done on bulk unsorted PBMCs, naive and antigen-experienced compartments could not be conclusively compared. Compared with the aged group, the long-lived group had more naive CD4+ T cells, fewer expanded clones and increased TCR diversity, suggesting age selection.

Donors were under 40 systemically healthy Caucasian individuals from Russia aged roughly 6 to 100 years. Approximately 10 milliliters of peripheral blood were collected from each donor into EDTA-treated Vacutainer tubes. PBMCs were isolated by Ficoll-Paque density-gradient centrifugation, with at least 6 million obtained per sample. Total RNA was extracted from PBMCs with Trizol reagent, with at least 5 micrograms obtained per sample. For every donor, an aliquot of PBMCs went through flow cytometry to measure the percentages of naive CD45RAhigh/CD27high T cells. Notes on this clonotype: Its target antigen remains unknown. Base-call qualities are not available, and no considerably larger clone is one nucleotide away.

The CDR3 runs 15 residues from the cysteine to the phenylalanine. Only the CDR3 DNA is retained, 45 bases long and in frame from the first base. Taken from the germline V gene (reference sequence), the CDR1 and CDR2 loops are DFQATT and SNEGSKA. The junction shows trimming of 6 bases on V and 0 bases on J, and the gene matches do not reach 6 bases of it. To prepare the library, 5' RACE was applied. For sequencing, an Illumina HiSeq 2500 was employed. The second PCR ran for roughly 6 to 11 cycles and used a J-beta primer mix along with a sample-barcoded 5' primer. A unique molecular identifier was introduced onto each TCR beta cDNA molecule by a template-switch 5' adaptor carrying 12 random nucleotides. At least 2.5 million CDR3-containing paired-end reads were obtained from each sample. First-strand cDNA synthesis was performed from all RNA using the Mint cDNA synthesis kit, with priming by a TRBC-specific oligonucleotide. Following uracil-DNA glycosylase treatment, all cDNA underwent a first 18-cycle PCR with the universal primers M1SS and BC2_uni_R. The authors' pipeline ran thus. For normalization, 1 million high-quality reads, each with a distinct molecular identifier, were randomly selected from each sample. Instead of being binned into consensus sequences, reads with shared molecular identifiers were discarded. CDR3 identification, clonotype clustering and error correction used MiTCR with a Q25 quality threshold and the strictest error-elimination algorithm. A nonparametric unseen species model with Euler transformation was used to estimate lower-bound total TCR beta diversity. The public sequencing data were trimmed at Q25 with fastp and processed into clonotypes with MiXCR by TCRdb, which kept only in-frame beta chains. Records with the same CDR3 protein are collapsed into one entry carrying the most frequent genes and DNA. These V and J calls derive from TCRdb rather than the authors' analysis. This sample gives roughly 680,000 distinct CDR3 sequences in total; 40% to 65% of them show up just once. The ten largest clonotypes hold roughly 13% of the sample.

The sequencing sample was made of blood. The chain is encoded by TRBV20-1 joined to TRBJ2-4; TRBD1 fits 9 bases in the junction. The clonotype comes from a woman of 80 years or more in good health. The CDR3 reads CSAGTGSLAKNIQYF. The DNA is TGCAGTGCGGGGACAGGGTCTCTAGCCAAAAACATTCAGTACTTC.